Each of the 11 T cell receptor beta chains below was sequenced from the same sample in a study of blood T cell repertoires in COVID-19. Sequencing used immunoSEQ multiplex PCR; TCRdb keeps in-frame clones, though not all of them. The data hold more than 95,000 clones, with roughly 87% observed a single time. Sequencing input: peripheral blood. The receptors shown here come from a woman older than 75 with acute or convalescent COVID-19.

V gene TRBV19 combines with J gene TRBJ1-6; weak D call: TRBD1 (5 bases). Looked up from germline, CDR1 is LNHDA and CDR2 is SQIVND (reference sequence). V was trimmed by 5 bases and J by 8 bases, leaving 10 bases between them. The CDR3 loop spans 13 amino acids. CDR3 residues: CASSRQGDSPLHF. For the CDR3, the DNA is TGTGCCAGTAGTCGGCAGGGTGATTCACCCCTCCACTTT.

This chain links TRBV15 with TRBJ2-2; 9 bases agree with TRBD1. V gave up 3 bases and J gave up 4 bases; unmatched junction bases: 0. This CDR3 is 14 amino acids long. The V gene's germline CDR1 is LNHNV and CDR2 YYDKDF (reference sequence). The CDR3 DNA follows: TGTGCCACCAGCAGGGACAGGGGCACCGGGGAGCTGTTTTTT. Amino acids: CATSRDRGTGELFF.

The V call is TRBV3-1 (or the pseudogene TRBV3-2), the J call TRBJ2-1, with D perhaps TRBD2 (6 bases). The CDR3 length is 16 residues. V was cut by 4 bases and J by 2 bases, with 15 bases left in between. Germline V lookup: CDR1 LGHDT, CDR2 YNNKEL (reference sequence). CDR3 DNA: TGTGCCAGCAGCCTTAGCGGATCGGGGACCTACAATGAGCAGTTCTTC. Residues: CASSLSGSGTYNEQFF.

V gene TRBV19 combines with J gene TRBJ1-2; D is unresolved. V lost 10 bases and J 7 bases, leaving 22 bases between the germline ends. From germline, CDR1 is LNHDA and CDR2 SQIVND (reference sequence). The CDR3 contains 14 residues. DNA of the CDR3: TGTGCCATTTCTCCGGGGTCTCAGGCCGGTGGCTACACCTTC. As protein: CAISPGSQAGGYTF.

This chain links TRBV5-1 with TRBJ1-1; 7 positions agree with TRBD1. The CDR3 has 14 residues. Trimming at V came to 4 bases and at J to 2 bases, leaving 5 bases not matched to a gene. Germline V gene data show CDR1 as SGHRS and CDR2 as YFSETQ. The CDR3 DNA reads TGCGCCAGCAGCAAAGGGACAGCAAACACTGAAGCTTTCTTT. This translates into CASSKGTANTEAFF.

The chain couples TRBV6-5 to TRBJ2-7, with TRBD2 identical over 11 bases. The germline gives CDR1 MNHEY, CDR2 SVGAGI. This CDR3 spans 15 amino acids. J lost 5 bases, V lost 7 bases, and 10 bases had no gene match. The CDR3 is CASTRRGLAAHEQYF. The CDR3, as DNA: TGTGCCAGCACCAGAAGGGGACTAGCGGCGCACGAGCAGTACTTC.

The chain is built from TRBV7-9 and TRBJ2-2; D call uncertain. Trimming took off 5 bases at V and 0 bases at J, with 10 bases between the two ends. CDR3 size: 15 residues. CDR1 is SEHNR, CDR2 FQNEAQ, per germline (reference sequence). The CDR3 DNA sequence: TGTGCCAGCAGCCCGAACTTTGCGAACACCGGGGAGCTGTTTTTT. This sequence encodes CASSPNFANTGELFF.

V gene TRBV7-2 combines with J gene TRBJ1-1; D gene ambiguous. The V and J ends lost 5 bases and 6 bases respectively, with 22 bases between them. The CDR3 contains 16 residues. Germline loops: CDR1 SGHTA, CDR2 FQGNSA. The CDR3, as DNA: TGTGCCAGCAGCACCCTAGGGCGGGTTACGGGTTCTGAAGCTTTCTTT. This translates into CASSTLGRVTGSEAFF.

The J gene is TRBJ2-1, the V gene TRBV21-1; the table's TRBD1 call for D was not verified on the DNA. TRBV21-1 is a pseudogene segment. This CDR3 has 17 residues. CDR3: CASSTETQGLFRDEQFF. CDR3 nucleotide sequence: TGTGCCAGCAGCACCGAGACCCAGGGTCTTTTTAGGGATGAGCAGTTCTTC.

This CDR3 is CASSLAPGQGGYGYTF. The CDR3 coding sequence is TGTGCCAGCAGCCTCGCCCCGGGACAGGGGGGATATGGCTACACCTTC. V usage is TRBV5-4 and J usage is TRBJ1-2, with 11 positions matching TRBD1. Trimming cost V 4 bases and J 5 bases; bases outside gene matches: 10. The CDR3 consists of 16 residues. Germline V lookup: CDR1 SGHNT, CDR2 YYREEE (reference sequence).

The rearrangement links TRBV7-9 to TRBJ1-4, with D possibly matching TRBD1 (5 bases). V lost 7 bases to trimming and J lost 5 bases, with 11 bases between them. The CDR3 loop spans 13 amino acids. Germline V gene data show CDR1 as SEHNR and CDR2 as FQNEAQ (reference sequence). Here the CDR3 reads CASIGGWNEKLFF. The CDR3 nucleotides are TGTGCCAGCATCGGGGGTTGGAATGAAAAACTGTTTTTT.